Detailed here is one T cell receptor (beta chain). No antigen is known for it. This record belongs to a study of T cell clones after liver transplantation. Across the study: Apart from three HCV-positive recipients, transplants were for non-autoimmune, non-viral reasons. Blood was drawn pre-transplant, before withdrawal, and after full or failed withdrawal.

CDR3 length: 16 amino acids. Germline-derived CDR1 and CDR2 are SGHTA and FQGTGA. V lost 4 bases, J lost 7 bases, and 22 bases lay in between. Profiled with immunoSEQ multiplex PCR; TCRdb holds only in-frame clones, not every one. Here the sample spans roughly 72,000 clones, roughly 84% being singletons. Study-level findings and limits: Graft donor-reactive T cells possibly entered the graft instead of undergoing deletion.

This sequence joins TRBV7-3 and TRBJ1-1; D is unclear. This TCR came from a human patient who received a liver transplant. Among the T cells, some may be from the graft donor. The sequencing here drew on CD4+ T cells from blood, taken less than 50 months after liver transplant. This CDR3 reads CASSSSPRVEQGEAFF. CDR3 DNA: TGTGCCAGCAGCTCCTCCCCTCGGGTGGAACAAGGTGAAGCTTTCTTT.